The sequence of this T cell receptor beta chain was determined in a study of T cell repertoires in cytomegalovirus infection. The CDR3 is made up of 17 amino acids. Germline V gene data show CDR1 as SGHAT and CDR2 as FQNNGV. V was clipped by 0 bases and J by 0 bases, with 14 bases between them. Using its own MiXCR run on the reads, TCRdb lists one record per CDR3 protein. The sample contains tens of thousands of distinct CDR3 sequences, 20% to 30% of which appear only once. The table lists this clonotype with many counts. What it binds is unknown. The receptor's source is a human donor in good health (CMV status not recorded). Some clones in this sample may be carry-over from other donors' samples. Sequenced material: CD8+ T cells from cultured PBMCs, taken from culture after CMV antigen stimulation. The V call is TRBV11-2, the J call TRBJ1-2; the D is unclear. The DNA for the CDR3 is TGTGCCAGCAGCTTAGATTCGCCACCTGCGGCTAACTATGGCTACACCTTC. Its protein product is CASSLDSPPAANYGYTF.